The entry that follows covers one TCR beta chain sequence. The record originates from a study of resident and recirculating memory T cells in vitiligo. Here immunoSEQ multiplex PCR was the method, and the copy in TCRdb shows in-frame clones only, minus some. The data hold some 70,000 clones, with 90% to 95% observed a single time. This CDR3 has 15 residues. Germline CDR1 SEHNR, CDR2 FQNEAQ (reference sequence). V shed 5 bases and J 7 bases; nucleotides not matched to a gene: 12. Patients who had received treatment within the previous three months were excluded. The chain uses TRBV7-9 and TRBJ2-3; 7 nucleotides agree with TRBD2. Sequencing was done on a sample of blood. The sequence came from a male donor with vitiligo. The DNA for the CDR3 is TGTGCCAGCAGCCCAGAGGCGGGGGACCTACATACGCAGTATTTT. It specifies CASSPEAGDLHTQYF.